This TCR beta chain comes out of a study of cytomegalovirus exposure and HLA in healthy donors. The PCR was carried out with 60 Vbeta primers and 13 Jbeta primers. Only in-frame clones appear in the TCRdb table, and some are missing; sequencing was by immunoSEQ multiplex PCR. The sample shows more than 95,000 clones, about 74% of them seen only once. V was clipped by 3 bases and J by 5 bases; unmatched bases: 5. This CDR3 contains 15 residues. The V gene's germline CDR1 is MNHNS and CDR2 SASEGT. V is TRBV6-1 and J is TRBJ2-5; 11 bases are a match to TRBD2. Sequencing input: PBMCs. The receptor's source is a woman aged 50 to 60 in good health and CMV-seropositive. CDR3 nucleotides: TGTGCCAGCAGTGACTTGACTAGCGGGGATGAGACCCAGTACTTC. Its protein is CASSDLTSGDETQYF.